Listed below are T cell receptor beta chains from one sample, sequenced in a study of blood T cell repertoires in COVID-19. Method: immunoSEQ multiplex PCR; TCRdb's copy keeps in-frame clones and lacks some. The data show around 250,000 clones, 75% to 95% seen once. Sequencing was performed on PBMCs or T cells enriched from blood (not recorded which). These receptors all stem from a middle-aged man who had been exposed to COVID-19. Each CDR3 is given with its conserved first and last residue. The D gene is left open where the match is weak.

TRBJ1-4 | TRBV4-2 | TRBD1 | CASSPGTGVKLSEKLFF | TGTGCCAGCAGCCCCGGGACAGGGGTGAAACTAAGTGAAAAACTGTTTTTT
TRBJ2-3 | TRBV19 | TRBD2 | CASSRGLAGVTDTQYF | TGTGCCAGTAGTAGGGGTCTAGCGGGTGTCACAGATACGCAGTATTTT
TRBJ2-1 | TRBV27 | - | CASSLGLARGNEQFF | TGTGCCAGCAGTTTAGGGCTAGCGAGAGGCAATGAGCAGTTCTTC
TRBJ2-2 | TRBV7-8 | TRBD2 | CASSLIGSGSFHTGELFF | TGTGCCAGCAGCTTAATTGGTAGCGGGAGTTTCCACACCGGGGAGCTGTTTTTT
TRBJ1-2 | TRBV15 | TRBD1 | CATSRFTGGNGYTF | TGTGCCACCAGCAGGTTTACAGGGGGCAATGGCTACACCTTC
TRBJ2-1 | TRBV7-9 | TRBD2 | CASSLPSTSGRASPNEQFF | TGTGCCAGCAGCTTACCATCGACTAGCGGGAGGGCGTCTCCCAATGAGCAGTTCTTC
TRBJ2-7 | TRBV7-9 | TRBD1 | CASSLPGTGDRSPYEQYF | TGTGCCAGCAGCTTACCGGGGACAGGGGATCGAAGTCCCTACGAGCAGTACTTC
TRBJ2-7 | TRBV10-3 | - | CAISTGYEQYF | TGTGCCATCTCGACGGGGTACGAGCAGTACTTC
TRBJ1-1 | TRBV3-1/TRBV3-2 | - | CASSPAGTLNTEAFF | TGTGCCAGCAGCCCGGCCGGGACATTGAACACTGAAGCTTTCTTT
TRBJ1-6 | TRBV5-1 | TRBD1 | CASSLGDRDNSPLHF | TGCGCCAGCAGCTTGGGGGACAGGGATAATTCACCCCTCCACTTT
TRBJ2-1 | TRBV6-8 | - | CASRRLLSSYNEQFF | TGTGCCAGCAGAAGACTACTAAGCTCCTACAATGAGCAGTTCTTC
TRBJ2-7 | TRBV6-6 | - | CASSRGEFYEQYF | TGTGCCAGCAGCCGCGGGGAATTCTACGAGCAGTACTTC
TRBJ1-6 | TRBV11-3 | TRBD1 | CASSLTWDRPNSPLHF | TGTGCCAGCAGCTTAACTTGGGACAGACCAAATTCACCCCTCCACTTT